These 7 T cell receptor beta chains were sequenced from one sample in a study of blood T cell repertoires in COVID-19. Sequencing used immunoSEQ multiplex PCR; TCRdb keeps in-frame clones, though not all of them. The data show about 98,000 clones, 82% seen once. The sequencing sample was made of peripheral blood. Every receptor here comes from a man aged 65 to 85 with active or convalescent COVID-19.

This chain's CDR3 is CASSLRGGGPRTQYF. CDR3 in DNA: TGTGCCAGCAGCCTGAGGGGCGGGGGGCCAAGGACGCAGTATTTT. V and J are TRBV6-2 or TRBV6-3 and TRBJ2-3; 8 positions agree with TRBD2. This CDR3 contains 15 residues. Germline V gene lookup returns CDR1 MNHEY and CDR2 SVGEGT. J lost 9 bases, V lost 6 bases, and 14 bases had no gene match.

The chain joins TRBV6-5 to TRBJ2-2, with D perhaps matching TRBD2 (6 bases). V lost 6 bases to trimming and J lost 5 bases, with 13 bases between them. CDR3 size: 14 residues. Germline CDR1 MNHEY, CDR2 SVGAGI. CDR3 in amino acids: CASRGIAVTGELFF. The CDR3 bases are TGTGCCAGCAGGGGTATAGCGGTAACCGGGGAGCTGTTTTTT.

The rearrangement uses TRBV4-3 and TRBJ1-3; perhaps TRBD1 as D (5 bases). The V end lost 2 bases, the J end lost 8 bases, and 10 bases lay between the germline ends. CDR3 size: 13 residues. Germline CDR1 reads LGHNA; CDR2 reads YSLEER. This CDR3 is CASSQRTSDTIYF. The CDR3 region has the DNA TGCGCCAGCAGCCAAAGGACATCGGACACCATATATTTT.

The J gene is TRBJ2-2, the V gene TRBV2; possible D gene TRBD2, 6 bases. Trimming stripped 2 bases from V and 7 bases from J, with 17 bases between. This CDR3 is 16 amino acids long. CDR1 is SNHLY and CDR2 is FYNNEI in the germline V gene. The CDR3, as DNA: TGTGCCAGCAGTGAAAGAAGTCTCTTCGGGGGCGGGGAGCTGTTTTTT. Translated, it gives CASSERSLFGGGELFF.

This chain connects TRBV2 to TRBJ2-1; D is possibly TRBD2 (6 bases). This CDR3 is built from 14 residues. Germline V gives CDR1 SNHLY, CDR2 FYNNEI. V lost 7 bases to trimming and J lost 4 bases, with 14 bases between them. This CDR3 is CASTGDSVYNEQFF. CDR3 DNA sequence: TGTGCCAGCACTGGGGACTCAGTATACAATGAGCAGTTCTTC.

The V and J genes are TRBV5-1 and TRBJ2-3; 11 bases match TRBD2. Germline V CDR1 and CDR2: SGHRS, YFSETQ. The CDR3 runs 15 residues. J gave up 3 bases and V 4 bases, and 4 bases lay outside the gene matches. CDR3 sequence reads: CASSVSGGATDTQYF. For the CDR3, the DNA is TGCGCCAGCAGCGTTAGCGGGGGGGCAACAGATACGCAGTATTTT.

The chain uses TRBV4-3 and TRBJ2-3; 8 positions agree with TRBD2. The CDR3 spans 16 residues. The germline V gene encodes CDR1 LGHNA and CDR2 YSLEER. Trimming took 3 bases from V and 0 from J; bases not matched to a gene: 5. CDR3 nucleotide sequence: TGCGCCAGCAGCCAGTTAGCGGGGCCTAGCACAGATACGCAGTATTTT. Its protein is CASSQLAGPSTDTQYF.